A single sample gave rise to the 11 T cell receptor beta chains below, sequenced in a study of T cells in narcolepsy. Generated by immunoSEQ multiplex PCR, the TCRdb table keeps only in-frame clones and is missing some. The data hold around 31,000 clones, with about 77% observed a single time. The sample taken for sequencing was CD45RA- memory CD4+ T cells from PBMCs. Source of these receptors: a human donor with narcolepsy.

The chain links TRBV7-6 to TRBJ2-7; D call uncertain. Germline assignment: CDR1 SGHVS and CDR2 FNYEAQ. The CDR3 length is 13 residues. V lost 1 base and J 4 bases, leaving 8 bases between the germline ends. CDR3 DNA: TGTGCCAGCAGCTTAGAACGTAGGTACGAGCAGTACTTC. Protein: CASSLERRYEQYF. Full variable domain (rest looked up from reference TRBV7-6 and TRBJ2-7): GAGVSQSPRYKVTKRGQDVALRCDPISGHVSLYWYRQALGQGPEFLTYFNYEAQQDKSGLPNDRFSAERPEGSISTLTIQRTEQRDSAMYRCASSLERRYEQYFGPGTRLTVT.

This clone was picked up a small number of times. This chain links TRBV5-1 with TRBJ2-2; no firm D call. V gave up 7 bases and J gave up 1 base, with 14 bases separating them. Looked up from germline, CDR1 is SGHRS and CDR2 is YFSETQ. The CDR3 totals 15 residues. CDR3 sequence reads: CASYGGDLNTGELFF. CDR3 nucleotides: TGCGCCAGCTACGGTGGCGACCTGAACACCGGGGAGCTGTTTTTT.

The chain uses TRBV11-2 and TRBJ2-1; D is uncertain. Germline-derived CDR1 and CDR2 are SGHAT and FQNNGV. V was pared by 2 bases and J by 7 bases, with 12 bases between. The CDR3 totals 14 residues. The CDR3 nucleotides are TGTGCCAGCAGCTTAAGTAGAGACGGAAATGAGCAGTTCTTC. Its protein product is CASSLSRDGNEQFF.

This clone was observed a few times. The V gene is TRBV29-1, the J gene TRBJ2-1; 9 bases are shared with TRBD2. CDR1 and CDR2 (germline): SQVTM, ANQGSEA. The CDR3 runs to 15 residues. Unmatched junction bases numbered 9, after V lost 0 bases and J lost 9 bases. CDR3 amino acids: CSVEDRSGGLGEQFF. CDR3 nucleotides: TGCAGCGTTGAAGATCGTAGCGGGGGACTCGGTGAGCAGTTCTTC.

The chain combines TRBV6-5 with TRBJ1-1, with 9 bases matching TRBD1. The CDR3 runs to 13 residues. CDR1 and CDR2 from the germline V gene are MNHEY and SVGAGI. The J segment lost 5 bases and the V segment lost 6 bases, leaving 4 bases of the junction unmatched. The CDR3 loop reads CASSRGQGTEAFF. DNA for the CDR3: TGTGCCAGCAGCCGGGGACAGGGAACTGAAGCTTTCTTT.

CDR3 sequence reads: CASSDGQVGELFF. The CDR3 DNA reads as TGTGCCAGCAGTGACGGTCAGGTCGGGGAGCTGTTTTTT. V gene TRBV6-1 combines with J gene TRBJ2-2; D gene ambiguous. Trimming removed 3 bases from V and 7 bases from J, with 9 bases in between. The CDR3 is 13 amino acids. Germline V CDR1 and CDR2: MNHNS, SASEGT.

This chain joins TRBV7-3 and TRBJ2-1, with unresolved D. This CDR3 is 11 amino acids long. V was shortened by 5 bases and J by 6 bases, with 5 bases between the two germline ends. Germline loops: CDR1 SGHTA, CDR2 FQGTGA. CDR3 sequence reads: CASSPGNEQFF. CDR3 DNA sequence: TGTGCCAGCAGCCCGGGCAATGAGCAGTTCTTC.

This clone is medium-sized within its sample. At the DNA level, this CDR3 is encoded by other sequences in the same sample as well. The J gene is TRBJ2-1, the V gene TRBV6-1; 7 bases align to TRBD2. CDR1 and CDR2 (germline): MNHNS, SASEGT. Trimming at V came to 4 bases and at J to 1 base, leaving 1 base not matched to a gene. The CDR3 covers 14 residues. CDR3 in DNA: TGTGCCAGCAGTGCGGGAGGATCCTACAATGAGCAGTTCTTC. It encodes CASSAGGSYNEQFF.

The J gene is TRBJ1-2, the V gene TRBV11-2; D not certain. Germline V CDR1 and CDR2: SGHAT, FQNNGV. The V and J ends lost 1 base and 6 bases respectively, with 15 bases between them. This CDR3 comprises 15 residues. The CDR3 loop is CASSLVGTRVHGYTF. DNA for the CDR3: TGTGCCAGCAGCTTAGTTGGTACCCGGGTGCATGGCTACACCTTC.

The CDR3 spells CASSIGAREQFF. Written as DNA, the CDR3 is TGTGCCAGCAGTATCGGGGCGAGGGAGCAGTTCTTC. The rearrangement links TRBV7-6 to TRBJ2-1; either TRBD1 or TRBD2 may supply D (5 bases each). From germline, CDR1 is SGHVS and CDR2 FNYEAQ. Trimming took 6 bases from V and 10 from J, leaving 13 bases between them. The CDR3 covers 12 residues.

The chain recombines TRBV11-2 with TRBJ1-1; perhaps TRBD1 as D (6 bases). Between the trimmed V and J ends, which lost 5 bases and 6 bases, there was a span of 16 bases. The CDR3 runs to 14 residues. CDR1 and CDR2 (germline): SGHAT, FQNNGV. CDR3 coding DNA: TGTGCCAGCAGCAGGGGGGGGAAGGCTCCTGAAGCTTTCTTT. This codes for CASSRGGKAPEAFF.